This entry describes one T cell receptor beta chain. Its antigen is not known. The CDR3 sequence is 15 residues long. Germline values: CDR1 DFQATT, CDR2 SNEGSKA (reference sequence). The data were taken from a study of monozygotic twins with inflammatory bowel disease. Study-level findings and limits: Telling apart the different T cell subtypes was not possible.

From its re-call of the 5' RACE reads, TCRdb lists each CDR3 protein once, without DNA. This repertoire comprises 350,000 to 400,000 distinct CDR3 sequences; its ten largest clones make up 2% to 3%. This receptor was identified in a human donor with ulcerative colitis or Crohn's disease, or a healthy co-twin of an affected twin (not recorded which). Source material: blood. J is TRBJ2-1 and V is TRBV20-1; TCRdb calls TRBD1, which cannot be checked without DNA. CDR3 amino acids: CSARGQGAIENEQFF.